This passage covers 20 T cell receptor beta chains from one sample sequenced in a study of blood T cell repertoires in COVID-19. TCRdb's table, derived via immunoSEQ multiplex PCR, lists solely in-frame clones and lacks some. The table shows about 30,000 clones, with almost 85% occurring only once. The sequenced material came from peripheral blood. The receptors shown here come from a man older than 75 with active COVID-19.

The chain couples TRBV6-6 to TRBJ2-1; TRBD2 aligns across 9 bases. The trim removed 8 bases at V and 1 base at J, leaving 3 bases unmatched. Germline V lookup: CDR1 MNHNY, CDR2 SVGAGI (reference sequence). The CDR3 runs 14 residues. The CDR3 loop is CASGTSGSYNEQFF. Here the CDR3 DNA reads TGTGCCAGCGGTACTAGCGGGTCCTACAATGAGCAGTTCTTC.

This chain connects TRBV12-5 to TRBJ2-1; TRBD2 matches at 8 bases. From germline, CDR1 is LGHNT and CDR2 FRNRAP. The CDR3 loop spans 14 amino acids. Trimming cost V 7 bases and J 4 bases; bases outside gene matches: 6. This CDR3 reads CASDRSGGYNEQFF. The CDR3 region has the DNA TGTGCTAGTGACAGGAGCGGGGGATACAATGAGCAGTTCTTC.

V usage is TRBV10-3 and J usage is TRBJ2-1; D not resolved. CDR1 and CDR2 from the germline V gene are ENHRY and SYGVKD. The CDR3 consists of 12 residues. Trimming took off 2 bases at V and 7 bases at J, with 6 bases between the two ends. The CDR3 DNA sequence: TGTGCCATCAGTGAGACAGAGAATGAGCAGTTCTTC. Its translation is CAISETENEQFF.

This clone was seen more than once but under ten times. J is TRBJ2-7 and V is TRBV6-6; 7 nucleotides align to TRBD2. Germline V lookup: CDR1 MNHNY, CDR2 SVGAGI (reference sequence). There are 15 residues in the CDR3. Losses at the gene ends were 0 bases for V and 1 base for J; bases not matched to a gene: 3. The CDR3, as DNA: TGTGCCAGCAGTTACTCGGGGGGGGGTTCCTACGAGCAGTACTTC. Translating it yields CASSYSGGGSYEQYF.

This chain's CDR3 is CASSRTGAYNEQFF. The CDR3 DNA is TGCGCCAGCAGCCGGACAGGGGCCTACAATGAGCAGTTCTTC. The chain couples TRBV5-1 to TRBJ2-1, with TRBD1 identical over 9 bases. This CDR3 contains 14 residues. The V segment lost 4 bases and the J segment 2 bases; nucleotides outside the gene matches: 1. The V gene's germline CDR1 is SGHRS and CDR2 YFSETQ.

V is TRBV5-4 and J is TRBJ2-1; D is possibly TRBD1 (6 bases). V shed 4 bases and J shed 10 bases, with 18 bases lying between them. From germline, CDR1 is SGHNT and CDR2 YYREEE (reference sequence). This CDR3 region has 14 residues. Written as DNA, the CDR3 is TGTGCCAGCAGCCGGTCCCAGGGGTTGGGAGAGCAGTTCTTC. It is translated as CASSRSQGLGEQFF.

The V and J genes are TRBV5-1 and TRBJ1-2; 7 bases are a match to TRBD1. The germline CDR1 and CDR2 sequences are SGHRS and YFSETQ. The CDR3 sequence is 14 residues long. V dropped 4 bases and J dropped 11; count of bases not matched to a gene: 14. Written as DNA, the CDR3 is TGCGCCAGCAGCCCGGAACCGACAGGACAGGTATACACCTTC. Its protein is CASSPEPTGQVYTF.

The gene calls are TRBV2 and TRBJ2-5; no reliable D call. The CDR3 is 13 amino acids. V lost 1 base and J lost 7, with 10 bases in between. Germline V gene data show CDR1 as SNHLY and CDR2 as FYNNEI. The CDR3 here is CASSEGLTGTQYF. In nucleotides, the CDR3 is TGTGCCAGCAGTGAAGGCCTGACGGGGACCCAGTACTTC.

The chain joins TRBV7-8 to TRBJ1-5, with 8 bases identical to TRBD1. With 3 bases clipped from V and 2 bases from J, the junction kept 12 bases outside the gene matches. This CDR3 is 18 amino acids long. CDR1 SGHVS and CDR2 FQNEAQ come from the germline V gene. CDR3 loop: CASSLSGGAGVGNQPQHF. CDR3 sequence (DNA): TGTGCCAGCAGCTTGTCAGGGGGCGCCGGGGTTGGCAATCAGCCCCAGCATTTT.

CDR3 amino acids: CASSSGETQYF. The CDR3, as DNA: TGTGCCAGCAGCTCGGGTGAGACCCAGTACTTC. The J gene is TRBJ2-5, the V gene TRBV7-2; D uncertain. There are 11 residues in the CDR3. Germline V lookup: CDR1 SGHTA, CDR2 FQGNSA. The V end lost 4 bases, the J end lost 5 bases, and 5 bases lay between the germline ends.

V and J are TRBV3-1 (or the pseudogene TRBV3-2) and TRBJ2-3; TRBD2 matches 10 bases. V lost 3 bases and J lost 5; bases outside the gene matches: 5. This CDR3 is 15 amino acids long. Germline V CDR1 and CDR2: LGHDT, YNNKEL (reference sequence). CDR3 protein: CASSHGAGGRDTQYF. The CDR3 region has the DNA TGTGCCAGCAGCCATGGAGCGGGGGGGCGAGATACGCAGTATTTT.

V and J are TRBV11-1 and TRBJ2-1; possibly TRBD1 for D (5 bases). The germline V gene has CDR1 SGHAT and CDR2 FQDESV (reference sequence). The V end was cut by 3 bases, the J end by 0 bases, with 6 bases between. The CDR3 spans 14 residues. The CDR3 DNA reads as TGTGCCAGCAGCTTCCAGGGCTCCTACAATGAGCAGTTCTTC. It translates to CASSFQGSYNEQFF.

This chain joins TRBV27 and TRBJ1-2; maybe TRBD1 (5 bases). Trimming took off 7 bases at V and 2 bases at J, with 11 bases between the two ends. The CDR3 has 13 residues. Germline V gene sequence: CDR1 MNHEY, CDR2 SMNVEV (reference sequence). The CDR3 loop reads CASKGDRNYGYTF. The CDR3 DNA follows: TGTGCCAGCAAGGGTGACAGAAACTATGGCTACACCTTC.

J is TRBJ2-3 and V is TRBV5-1; TRBD1 aligns across 12 bases. The ends lost 1 base at V and 5 bases at J; junction bases unmatched: 5. The CDR3 length is 16 residues. Germline V gene sequence: CDR1 SGHRS, CDR2 YFSETQ. The CDR3, as DNA: TGCGCCAGCAGCTTGCACCGGGACAGGGGGCGAGATACGCAGTATTTT. Amino acids: CASSLHRDRGRDTQYF.

CDR3 nucleotides: TGTGCCAGCAAGGACAGGGGCCCAGGTTCGGCCCAGTACTTC. Translated, it gives CASKDRGPGSAQYF. The V call is TRBV2, the J call TRBJ2-5; 9 bases match TRBD1. Germline values: CDR1 SNHLY, CDR2 FYNNEI. The CDR3 consists of 14 residues. Unmatched junction bases numbered 12, after V lost 7 bases and J lost 9 bases.

This CDR3 is CASTSLARAYSYNSPLHF. CDR3 nucleotides: TGTGCCAGCACTTCCCTGGCGAGGGCATACTCCTATAATTCACCCCTCCACTTT. The V gene is TRBV27, the J gene TRBJ1-6; no firm D call. Looked up from germline, CDR1 is MNHEY and CDR2 is SMNVEV (reference sequence). CDR3 length: 18 amino acids. Trimming took 7 bases from V and 0 from J, leaving 19 bases between them.

V gene TRBV2 combines with J gene TRBJ1-4, with 8 bases aligning to TRBD1. The J segment lost 5 bases and the V segment lost 1 base, leaving 3 bases of the junction unmatched. CDR1 SNHLY and CDR2 FYNNEI come from the germline V gene. The CDR3 extends over 15 amino acids. The CDR3 sequence: CASSEEAGGNEKLFF. In DNA, the CDR3 is TGTGCCAGCAGTGAAGAGGCAGGGGGCAATGAAAAACTGTTTTTT.

This rearrangement joins TRBV9 to TRBJ1-2; a weak D match, TRBD1 (6 bases). The V and J ends lost 0 bases and 6 bases respectively, with 15 bases between them. Germline values: CDR1 SGDLS, CDR2 YYNGEE. This CDR3 comprises 15 residues. The CDR3 nucleotides are TGTGCCAGCAGCGTAGATCCAGGGGTGCTTGATGGCTACACCTTC. Translated: CASSVDPGVLDGYTF.

This clone was counted once. The rearrangement links TRBV7-6 to TRBJ2-5; 8 bases line up with TRBD2. Unmatched junction bases numbered 8, after V lost 4 bases and J lost 1 base. The CDR3 runs to 16 residues. Germline loops: CDR1 SGHVS, CDR2 FNYEAQ. The CDR3 loop is CASSSLAGRTQETQYF. The CDR3, as DNA: TGTGCCAGCAGCTCTTTAGCGGGGAGAACCCAAGAGACCCAGTACTTC.

This clone was observed a few times. This sequence joins TRBV2 and TRBJ1-1, with 7 positions matching TRBD1. The CDR3 spans 13 residues. The V and J ends lost 8 bases and 4 bases, in that order; junction bases with no gene match: 7. The germline CDR1 and CDR2 sequences are SNHLY and FYNNEI. CDR3 sequence (DNA): TGTGCCAGCGGTGGACAGGCGGTCACTGAAGCTTTCTTT. Protein sequence: CASGGQAVTEAFF.